This TCR beta chain was identified during a study of blood T cell repertoires in COVID-19. At the level of the study: Samples taken during acute and convalescent COVID-19 were collected in the United States, Italy and Spain. Sources were T cells, B-cell-depleted T cells, or PBMCs; the material itself was cDNA or gDNA.

The authors' processing: For nucleated cells, counts were estimated from reference gene primer amplification. Some clones are missing from TCRdb's copy, which holds only in-frame ones; the method was immunoSEQ multiplex PCR. The D gene and trimming were derived from the DNA, and the V and J assignments and clone size from that table. The profile covers roughly 250,000 clones, with around four fifths appearing a single time and around 6.4% taken by the ten largest. This TCR was sampled from a woman aged 55-75 years with active or convalescent COVID-19. The sequencing sample was made of peripheral blood.

For the CDR3, the DNA is TGTGCCAGCAGCTTAGCGGGCAGAACAGATACGCAGTATTTT. Protein: CASSLAGRTDTQYF. This chain joins TRBV7-2 and TRBJ2-3; D not certain. The V end lost 0 bases, the J end lost 3 bases, and 7 bases lay between the germline ends. CDR1 is SGHTA, CDR2 FQGNSA, per germline. The CDR3 spans 14 residues.